Listed here are 12 T cell receptor beta chains from one sample, sequenced in a study of a mutant IDH1 vaccine in newly diagnosed glioma. Some clones are missing from TCRdb's copy, which holds only in-frame ones; the method was immunoSEQ multiplex PCR. Of about 120,000 clones in the sample, roughly nine tenths are singletons; the top ten hold around 0.61%. The time point here: week 11, during vaccination. Each dose of the vaccine consisted of 300 ug of mutant IDH1 20-mer peptide, with topical imiquimod. The antigens of these receptors remain unknown. The sample in question was PBMCs, obtained from a glioma patient whose treatment included an IDH1 peptide vaccine. Every receptor here comes from a woman between 45 and 65 years old with glioma.

J is TRBJ2-5 and V is TRBV6-5, with D possibly matching TRBD1 (6 bases). The CDR3 runs 13 residues. Deletions cut 2 bases from V and 4 bases from J, with 8 bases between. The germline gives CDR1 MNHEY, CDR2 SVGAGI. The CDR3 reads CASSYGGGETQYF. Written as DNA, the CDR3 is TGTGCCAGCAGTTACGGGGGCGGAGAGACCCAGTACTTC.

This sequence joins TRBV18 and TRBJ2-1; 8 positions match TRBD2. The germline CDR1 and CDR2 sequences are KGHSH and LQKENI. This CDR3 comprises 14 residues. Trimming at V came to 4 bases and at J to 3 bases, leaving 2 bases not matched to a gene. Here the CDR3 reads CASSLAGFYNEQFF. For the CDR3, the DNA is TGTGCCAGCTCACTAGCGGGATTCTACAATGAGCAGTTCTTC.

The CDR3 DNA sequence: TGTGCCAGCAGTAATTCCGGGGGATACACAGATACGCAGTATTTT. As protein: CASSNSGGYTDTQYF. The rearrangement uses TRBV6-6 and TRBJ2-3; D is possibly TRBD2 (6 bases). Germline V gene data show CDR1 as MNHNY and CDR2 as SVGAGI (reference sequence). V was cut by 5 bases and J by 2 bases, with 14 bases left in between. The length of the CDR3 is 15 residues.

The rearrangement uses TRBV9 and TRBJ2-1; D ambiguous. Trimming stripped 0 bases from V and 9 bases from J, with 10 bases between. The germline V gene encodes CDR1 SGDLS and CDR2 YYNGEE. This CDR3 has 13 amino acids. CDR3 bases: TGTGCCAGCAGCGTAGCTCCCGGAATTGAGCAGTTCTTC. This gives the protein CASSVAPGIEQFF.

The gene calls are TRBV5-1 and TRBJ2-7, with 9 bases matching TRBD2. The J segment lost 7 bases and the V segment lost 4 bases, leaving 9 bases of the junction unmatched. CDR1 SGHRS and CDR2 YFSETQ come from the germline V gene. This CDR3 is 14 amino acids long. The CDR3 sequence: CASSVEVAGAEQYF. The CDR3 coding sequence is TGCGCCAGCAGCGTGGAAGTAGCGGGAGCAGAGCAGTACTTC.

The chain uses TRBV7-9 and TRBJ2-1, with D perhaps matching TRBD1 or TRBD2 (5 bases each). With 5 bases removed from V and 2 bases from J, the gap between germline ends came to 25 bases. The CDR3 extends over 19 amino acids. The V gene's germline CDR1 is SEHNR and CDR2 FQNEAQ (reference sequence). CDR3 bases: TGTGCCAGCAGCGACACCGCCGGGTGGGGGATTGATGCCTACAATGAGCAGTTCTTC. This codes for CASSDTAGWGIDAYNEQFF. Using reference TRBV7-9 and TRBJ2-1 for the parts outside the CDR3, the full variable domain is DTGVSQNPRHKITKRGQNVTFRCDPISEHNRLYWYRQTLGQGPEFLTYFQNEAQLEKSRLLSDRFSAERPKGSFSTLEIQRTEQGDSAMYLCASSDTAGWGIDAYNEQFFGPGTRLTVL.

V is TRBV4-2 and J is TRBJ2-3, with D perhaps matching TRBD2 (6 bases). Trimming took 7 bases from V and 1 from J, leaving 15 bases between them. Germline loops: CDR1 LGHNA, CDR2 YNFKEQ. There are 15 residues in the CDR3. The CDR3 sequence: CASTVSGGGTDTQYF. The CDR3, as DNA: TGTGCCAGCACTGTTAGCGGAGGGGGCACAGATACGCAGTATTTT.

This chain joins TRBV5-1 and TRBJ2-7, with D possibly being TRBD1 (5 bases). The CDR3 consists of 14 residues. Germline CDR1 reads SGHRS; CDR2 reads YFSETQ. V was pared by 4 bases and J by 2 bases, with 13 bases between. CDR3 protein: CASSVTVSAYEQYF. The CDR3 nucleotides are TGCGCCAGCAGCGTGACAGTCTCTGCCTACGAGCAGTACTTC.

This chain links TRBV5-6 with TRBJ2-3; D unresolved. Trimming took off 0 bases at V and 0 bases at J, with 8 bases between the two ends. CDR3 length: 15 amino acids. The germline CDR1 and CDR2 sequences are SGHDT and YYEEEE. The chain's CDR3 is CASSLVAESTDTQYF. CDR3 sequence (DNA): TGTGCCAGCAGCTTGGTAGCTGAGAGCACAGATACGCAGTATTTT.

This clone showed up just a few times. The V gene is TRBV4-1, the J gene TRBJ2-3; the D gene could be TRBD1 or TRBD2 (5 bases each). The CDR3 has 15 amino acids. Trimming took 0 bases from V and 4 from J, leaving 11 bases between them. Germline lookup yields CDR1 MGHRA and CDR2 YSYEKL. CDR3 DNA: TGCGCCAGCAGCCAAGAGGGACGGGTTTCAGATACGCAGTATTTT. Amino acids: CASSQEGRVSDTQYF.

The chain couples TRBV5-4 to TRBJ1-1; no clear D gene. V dropped 2 bases and J dropped 2 bases, with 10 bases sitting between them. The CDR3 covers 14 residues. Looked up from germline, CDR1 is SGHNT and CDR2 is YYREEE (reference sequence). CDR3 sequence reads: CASSLGGPNTEAFF. The CDR3 coding sequence is TGTGCCAGCAGCTTAGGCGGGCCTAACACTGAAGCTTTCTTT.

The V call is TRBV5-6, the J call TRBJ1-3, with D possibly TRBD1 on 5 matching bases. Trimming cost V 3 bases and J 2 bases, with 9 bases left between them. This CDR3 spans 14 amino acids. Germline loops: CDR1 SGHDT, CDR2 YYEEEE. This CDR3 reads CASSSWGAGNTIYF. The DNA of the CDR3 is TGTGCCAGCAGCTCCTGGGGGGCTGGAAACACCATATATTTT.